The text below deals with one T cell receptor beta chain. Its antigen remains undetermined. Base-call qualities are not available, and no considerably larger clone is one nucleotide away. TCRbeta CDR3 regions were amplified from genomic DNA using the immunoSEQ Assay, a bias-controlled multiplex PCR. The source study handled its data this way. The number of nucleated cells in each sample was estimated from the amplification of reference gene primers within the assay. To quantify the absolute abundance of each unique TCRbeta CDR3 rearrangement, sequence reads were collapsed and filtered. Productive Simpson clonality was computed per sample as the square root of Simpson's diversity index over productive rearrangements. TCRdb stores this immuneACCESS table with in-frame sequences only. Part of the clones is absent; in the studies checked, under half of the shortfall reflects unresolved V genes, and no reason is known for the rest. V and J calls and clone size are as listed in that table; D and trimming were resolved from the DNA. Within this sample are 250,000 to 300,000 clones, with approximately 89% of them counted one time only. The ten largest clones take up 11% of the sample.

One collaborating source in Seattle enrolled patients while the patients were actively infected and followed the patients over time throughout the course of disease. The collaborating institutions used their own protocols to collect whole blood in K2EDTA tubes. For TCRbeta analysis, collaborators shipped samples as frozen whole blood, isolated PBMCs, or DNA extracted from either of those sample types. The source of the sample is a study of blood T cell repertoires in COVID-19 (TCRdb year 2020). In the study overall: Samples from collaborators originated in the United States, Italy and Spain and spanned both the acute and convalescent phases of COVID-19. The prospective study material was composed of cDNA or gDNA derived from T cells, B-cell-depleted T cells, or PBMCs. The dataset comprised deeply sampled blood TCRbeta repertoires from subjects exposed to, actively infected with, or recovered from COVID-19. The repertoires were released in a freely available public database intended as a resource for research on the immune response to SARS-CoV-2. The samples were drawn from two sources: the first 160 participants of the ongoing ImmuneRACE study, and approximately 1,300 subjects contributed by 6 global collaborators. Sample metadata almost always included a de-identified subject ID, COVID-19 status, age in years and sex. Where HLA class I and class II types were available, the types were taken from metadata supplied by the sample provider, not from assay-based typing.

The germline V gene encodes CDR1 MNHEY and CDR2 SVGAGI. V lost 0 bases and J lost 7 bases, and the count of bases not matched to a germline gene is 4. The CDR3 starts with the cysteine, ends with the phenylalanine, and has 15 residues. The CDR3 DNA has 45 bases and is translated from base 1. Results the study describes overall, beyond this receptor: The quantity of clinical and demographic metadata differed by source and by participant and was supplied without curation.

The sequencing sample was made of peripheral blood. Rearrangement joined TRBV6-5 to TRBJ2-1; the junction holds 9 bases that match TRBD1. The sequence was obtained from a woman aged 25 to 39 with COVID-19, enrolled during active disease. DNA sequence: TGTGCCAGCAGTTACTCGGGGACAGGGCGGAATGAGCAGTTCTTC. This is translated as CASSYSGTGRNEQFF.